The source of this T cell receptor beta chain is a study of shared clonotypes between healthy human individuals. This CDR3 contains 14 residues. The V gene lost 0 bases and the J gene lost 8 bases, with 14 bases spanning the gap. CDR1 is SGDLS, CDR2 YYNGEE, per germline. Naive CD8 cells comprised CD45RO-negative, CCR7-positively selected cells, excluding terminally differentiated effector memory CD45RA+ cells. Those who donated, Caucasian adults without exception, all lived in Nashville, Tennessee. TCRdb's table, derived via immunoSEQ multiplex PCR, lists solely in-frame clones and lacks some. The table includes 1.5 million to 2.5 million clones, about 95% detected once.

This chain joins TRBV9 and TRBJ1-2, with D perhaps matching TRBD1 (5 bases). The sequencing sample was made of naive CD8+ T cells sorted from blood. The receptor was isolated from a man between 18 and 29 years old in good health. DNA of the CDR3: TGTGCCAGCAGCGTAGGAGGGGCTCGGGAAGGCTACACCTTC. Protein product: CASSVGGAREGYTF.